The 17 T cell receptor beta chains presented below share a single source sample, sequenced in a study of breast tumors, draining lymph nodes, adjacent tissues. Samples came from axillary lymph nodes draining the breast cancer. TCRdb reprocessed the multiplex PCR reads via MiXCR and lists one record per CDR3 protein. The table records around 140,000 distinct CDR3 sequences, 20% to 25% of them present only once. The sequencing input was axillary lymph node tissue. Every receptor here comes from a female donor with breast cancer. Some clones in this sample may be carry-over from other donors' samples.

The DNA for the CDR3 is TGCGCCAGCAGCTCCCGGACAGGGGCCTCCATAGTATCCGGGGAGCTGTTTTTT. This translates into CASSSRTGASIVSGELFF. The rearrangement links TRBV5-1 to TRBJ2-2, with 9 bases fitting TRBD1. The J segment lost 6 bases and the V segment lost 3 bases, leaving 15 bases of the junction unmatched. This CDR3 is 18 amino acids long. Per germline, CDR1 SGHRS and CDR2 YFSETQ.

This clonotype was seen many times. The CDR3 loop is CASIGPGLGGEQFF. CDR3 nucleotide sequence: TGTGCCAGTATCGGTCCAGGGCTCGGGGGAGAGCAGTTCTTC. This chain uses TRBV19 with TRBJ2-1; perhaps TRBD2 as D (6 bases). Trimming took off 7 bases at V and 10 bases at J, with 20 bases between the two ends. The CDR3 has 14 residues. CDR1 and CDR2 (germline): LNHDA, SQIVND (reference sequence).

This clonotype was counted many times. V gene TRBV27 combines with J gene TRBJ2-1; D not resolved. Trimming shortened V by 6 bases and J by 6 bases, and 12 bases separated the two germline ends. Germline V lookup: CDR1 MNHEY, CDR2 SMNVEV (reference sequence). The CDR3 has 13 amino acids. As DNA, the CDR3 is TGTGCCAGCAGGCTCTCTTCTTCCAATGAGCAGTTCTTC. Protein product: CASRLSSSNEQFF.

As concerns this clonotype: Possible read error: a much larger clone is one base away. The V and J genes are TRBV6-1 and TRBJ2-7; 8 bases match TRBD1. Germline assignment: CDR1 MNHNS and CDR2 SASEGT. The CDR3 covers 15 residues. After removal of 7 bases from V and 1 base from J, the junction contained 9 bases not matched to a gene. CDR3 residues: CASKEDRATSYEQYF. The DNA of the CDR3 is TGTGCCAGCAAAGAGGACAGGGCGACGTCCTACGAGCAGTACTTC.

Ten or more counts support this clonotype. V and J are TRBV29-1 and TRBJ2-3; D call uncertain. The CDR3 consists of 10 residues. Germline V CDR1 and CDR2: SQVTM, ANQGSEA. V was trimmed by 3 bases and J by 3 bases, leaving 1 base between them. CDR3 in DNA: TGCAGCGTTGATACAGATACGCAGTATTTT. This gives the protein CSVDTDTQYF.

This clonotype was recorded at least ten times. The J gene is TRBJ2-1, the V gene TRBV6-6, with 7 bases that match TRBD1. The J segment lost 9 bases and the V segment lost 6 bases, leaving 14 bases of the junction unmatched. In germline, CDR1 is MNHNY, CDR2 SVGAGI (reference sequence). This CDR3 is built from 15 residues. CDR3 DNA sequence: TGTGCCAGCAGCACAAAAACAGGGGATGGGGGTGAGCAGTTCTTC. Translation gives CASSTKTGDGGEQFF.

Remarks on this clonotype: A much bigger clone sits one base away, suggesting this may be a read error. The V call is TRBV19, the J call TRBJ2-1; TRBD2 matches at 15 bases. The CDR3 is made up of 16 amino acids. The germline gives CDR1 LNHDA, CDR2 SQIVND (reference sequence). The CDR3 loop reads CASSGTSGRTYNERFF. CDR3 nucleotides: TGTGCCAGTAGCGGGACTAGCGGGAGGACCTACAATGAGCGGTTCTTC. The variable domain in full, with the rest retrieved from reference TRBV19 and TRBJ2-1, is DGGITQSPKYLFRKEGQNVTLSCEQNLNHDAMYWYRQDPGQGLRLIYYSQIVNDFQKGDIAEGYSVSREKKESFPLTVTSAQKNPTAFYLCASSGTSGRTYNERFFGPGTRLTVL.

There are many counts of this clonotype. The DNA for the CDR3 is TGTGCCACCAGCAGTCACCTAGCGGAAGAGACCCAGTACTTC. This encodes CATSSHLAEETQYF. This chain uses TRBV15 with TRBJ2-5; 7 bases fit TRBD2. V lost 3 bases and J lost 3; bases outside the gene matches: 4. The CDR3 extends over 14 amino acids. Germline CDR1 and CDR2: LNHNV and YYDKDF (reference sequence).

This clonotype was counted ten times or more. The chain couples TRBV20-1 to TRBJ2-1; 14 nucleotides agree with TRBD2. The germline CDR1 and CDR2 sequences are DFQATT and SNEGSKA (reference sequence). The CDR3 totals 19 residues. The ends lost 5 bases at V and 4 bases at J; junction bases unmatched: 16. CDR3 protein: CSARDGTSGRGVAYNEQFF. For the CDR3, the DNA is TGCAGTGCTCGCGACGGGACTAGCGGGAGAGGGGTGGCGTACAATGAGCAGTTCTTC.

A note on this clonotype: Sequence at one end of the junction differs from germline and may be a read error. This CDR3 is CTSMGGFGRNSYNEQFF. The CDR3 DNA follows: TGTACCAGTATGGGGGGTTTCGGGAGAAACTCCTACAATGAGCAGTTCTTC. The rearrangement uses TRBV19 and TRBJ2-1, with D possibly TRBD2 on 6 matching bases. Germline V gene sequence: CDR1 LNHDA, CDR2 SQIVND (reference sequence). The CDR3 contains 17 residues. The entire variable domain, with the rest obtained from reference TRBV19 and TRBJ2-1, is as follows: DGGITQSPKYLFRKEGQNVTLSCEQNLNHDAMYWYRQDPGQGLRLIYYSQIVNDFQKGDIAEGYSVSREKKESFPLTVTSAQKNPTAFYLCTSMGGFGRNSYNEQFFGPGTRLTVL.

This clonotype was counted only a few times. The chain links TRBV11-2 to TRBJ2-4; a possible D gene is TRBD2 (6 bases). CDR1 and CDR2 from the germline V gene are SGHAT and FQNNGV. This CDR3 contains 16 residues. The V end lost 0 bases, the J end lost 2 bases, and 11 bases lay between the germline ends. This chain's CDR3 is CASSLEVGGPKNIQYF. For the CDR3, the DNA is TGTGCCAGCAGCTTAGAGGTGGGAGGACCCAAAAACATTCAGTACTTC.

The chain combines TRBV12-3 or TRBV12-4 with TRBJ2-2, with 8 positions matching TRBD2. V trimming: 6 bases; J trimming: 5 bases; junction bases outside the gene matches: 11. This CDR3 contains 16 residues. The CDR3 DNA is TGTGCCAGCAGATCCCAAAGCGGGAGAGGGACCGGGGAGCTGTTTTTT. This gives the protein CASRSQSGRGTGELFF.

This clonotype was found many times. The chain employs TRBV20-1 and TRBJ1-5, with a tentative D call TRBD1 (5 bases). The CDR3 extends over 14 amino acids. Trimming took off 3 bases at V and 8 bases at J, with 17 bases between the two ends. The germline V gene encodes CDR1 DFQATT and CDR2 SNEGSKA (reference sequence). The CDR3 protein is CSASSRDYSEPQHF. The CDR3 bases are TGCAGTGCTAGTAGTAGGGACTACTCGGAGCCCCAGCATTTT.

This clonotype showed up just a few times. A much larger clone sits a single nucleotide away, making a read error possible. V and J are TRBV20-1 and TRBJ2-2; no reliable D call. Germline V gives CDR1 DFQATT, CDR2 SNEGSKA (reference sequence). CDR3 length: 15 residues. Trimming pared 1 base from V and 4 bases from J, leaving 13 bases between. The CDR3 sequence: CSARGQTRSTGELFF. As DNA, the CDR3 is TGCAGTGCTAGAGGCCAGACGAGGAGCACCGGGGAGCTGTTTTTT.

This clonotype was counted ten times or more. V usage is TRBV28 and J usage is TRBJ2-1, with 8 bases that match TRBD2. Trimming at V came to 1 base and at J to 9 bases, leaving 8 bases not matched to a gene. CDR3 length: 15 residues. Germline V lookup: CDR1 MDHEN, CDR2 SYDVKM. CDR3 sequence (DNA): TGTGCCAGCAGTTTATTAGGCGGGAGGTCGGGTGAGCAGTTCTTC. Protein: CASSLLGGRSGEQFF.

As concerns this clonotype: A read error is possible here, since a much larger clone lies one base away. V gene TRBV5-6 combines with J gene TRBJ2-3; TRBD1 or TRBD2 may be the D gene (5 bases each). The CDR3 runs 16 residues. The V gene's germline CDR1 is SGHDT and CDR2 YYEEEE. For the CDR3, the DNA is TGTGCCAGCAGCTTGTTGTGGGGGAGTATCACAGATACGCTGTATTTT. It yields the protein CASSLLWGSITDTLYF.

This rearrangement joins TRBV5-1 to TRBJ2-7, with 10 nucleotides matching TRBD1. V lost 4 bases and J lost 8; bases outside the gene matches: 6. Germline loops: CDR1 SGHRS, CDR2 YFSETQ. The CDR3 totals 13 residues. For the CDR3, the DNA is TGCGCCAGCAGCCCAGGGACAGGGGATAAGCAGTACTTC. It encodes CASSPGTGDKQYF.